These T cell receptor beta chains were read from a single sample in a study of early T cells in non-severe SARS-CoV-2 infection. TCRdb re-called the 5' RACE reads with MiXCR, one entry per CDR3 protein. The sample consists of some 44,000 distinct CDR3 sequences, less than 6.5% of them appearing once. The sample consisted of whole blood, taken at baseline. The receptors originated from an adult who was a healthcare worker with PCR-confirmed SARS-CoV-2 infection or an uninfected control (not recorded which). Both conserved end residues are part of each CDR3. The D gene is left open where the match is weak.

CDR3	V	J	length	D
CASSSGGSLTDTQYF	TRBV5-4	TRBJ2-3	15	TRBD2
CASTLDRKNEKLFF	TRBV2	TRBJ1-4	14	NA
CASRGLAGGETQYF	TRBV2	TRBJ2-5	14	TRBD2
CASSDRFRNQETQYF	TRBV6-1	TRBJ2-5	15	NA
CASSLVGREWNEKLFF	TRBV7-2	TRBJ1-4	16	NA
CASSTQRNFWNTEAFF	TRBV21-1	TRBJ1-1	16	NA
CASRSQGDNSPLHF	TRBV25-1	TRBJ1-6	14	NA
CASSQMGRGLGNIQYF	TRBV14	TRBJ2-4	16	TRBD1
CASSRPGGRTYNEQFF	TRBV7-6	TRBJ2-1	16	NA
CASSSGQGWETQYF	TRBV5-5	TRBJ2-5	14	TRBD1
CASSQGDRKFF	TRBV4-2	TRBJ2-1	11	TRBD1
CSARGPRGEREQFF	TRBV20-1	TRBJ2-1	14	NA
CASSLVEAVNTEAFF	TRBV5-1	TRBJ1-1	15	NA
CASSLARTGRNTGELFF	TRBV5-1	TRBJ2-2	17	TRBD1
CSAARSNQPQHF	TRBV20-1	TRBJ1-5	12	NA
CASSSSSATSGGLNEQYF	TRBV13	TRBJ2-7	18	TRBD2
CASSEVHQSGNQPQHF	TRBV6-4	TRBJ1-5	16	NA
CASSIEGTGANYGYTF	TRBV7-2	TRBJ1-2	16	TRBD1
CASSSVGGGNYEQYF	TRBV7-2	TRBJ2-7	15	NA
CASSIRDYTYNEQFF	TRBV4-3	TRBJ2-1	15	TRBD2
CASSQVVGTNRIGYTF	TRBV4-2	TRBJ1-2	16	NA
CASSLSNGFSTDTQYF	TRBV12-3/TRBV12-4	TRBJ2-3	16	NA
CASSSAYEQYF	TRBV11-2	TRBJ2-7	11	NA
CASSEGTSHTGELFF	TRBV10-1	TRBJ2-2	15	TRBD2
CSVASTGANEQFF	TRBV29-1	TRBJ2-1	13	TRBD1
CASRGTLQYF	TRBV2	TRBJ2-3	10	NA